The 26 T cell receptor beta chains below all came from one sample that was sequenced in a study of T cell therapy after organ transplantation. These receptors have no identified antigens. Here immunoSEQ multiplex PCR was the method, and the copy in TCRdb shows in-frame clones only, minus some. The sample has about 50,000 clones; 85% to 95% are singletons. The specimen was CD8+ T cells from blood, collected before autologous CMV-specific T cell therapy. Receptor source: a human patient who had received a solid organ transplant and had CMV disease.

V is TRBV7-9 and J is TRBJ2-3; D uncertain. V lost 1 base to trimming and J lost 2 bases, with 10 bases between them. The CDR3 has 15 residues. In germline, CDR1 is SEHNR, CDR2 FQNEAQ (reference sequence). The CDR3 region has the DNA TGTGCCAGCAGCTTAGAGGTAGAAGCCACAGATACGCAGTATTTT. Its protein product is CASSLEVEATDTQYF.

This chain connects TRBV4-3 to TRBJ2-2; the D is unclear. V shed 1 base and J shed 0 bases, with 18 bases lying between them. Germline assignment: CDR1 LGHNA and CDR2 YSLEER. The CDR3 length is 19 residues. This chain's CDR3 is CASSQVSQALLPNTGELFF. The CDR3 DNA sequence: TGCGCCAGCAGCCAAGTGTCCCAGGCTTTACTCCCGAACACCGGGGAGCTGTTTTTT.

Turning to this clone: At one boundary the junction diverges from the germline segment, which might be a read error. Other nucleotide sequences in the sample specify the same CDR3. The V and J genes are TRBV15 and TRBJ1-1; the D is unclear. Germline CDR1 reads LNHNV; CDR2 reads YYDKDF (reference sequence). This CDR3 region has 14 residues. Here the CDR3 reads CATDHNRMNTEAFF. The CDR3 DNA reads TGCGCCACCGACCACAATCGGATGAACACTGAAGCTTTCTTT.

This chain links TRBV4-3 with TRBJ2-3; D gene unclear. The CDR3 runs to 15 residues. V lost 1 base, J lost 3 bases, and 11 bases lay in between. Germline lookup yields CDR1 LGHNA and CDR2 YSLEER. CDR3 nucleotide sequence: TGCGCCAGCAGCCAAGCGCCCTCGCTAACAGATACGCAGTATTTT. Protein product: CASSQAPSLTDTQYF.

CDR3 amino acids: CASSTNGQGMDGYTF. CDR3 bases: TGTGCCAGTAGTACAAACGGACAGGGGATGGATGGCTACACCTTC. This chain connects TRBV19 to TRBJ1-2; 9 bases align to TRBD1. CDR3 length equals 15 residues. Trimming cost V 4 bases and J 6 bases; bases outside gene matches: 9. Germline V CDR1 and CDR2: LNHDA, SQIVND (reference sequence).

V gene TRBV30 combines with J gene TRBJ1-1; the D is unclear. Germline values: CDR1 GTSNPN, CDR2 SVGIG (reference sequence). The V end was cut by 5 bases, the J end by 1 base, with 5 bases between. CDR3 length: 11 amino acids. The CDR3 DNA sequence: TGTGCCTGGGAGGGGAACACTGAAGCTTTCTTT. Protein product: CAWEGNTEAFF. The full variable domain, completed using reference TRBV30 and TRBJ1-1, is SQTIHQWPATLVQPVGSPLSLECTVEGTSNPNLYWYRQAAGRGLQLLFYSVGIGQISSEVPQNLSASRPQDRQFILSSKKLLLSDSGFYLCAWEGNTEAFFGQGTRLTVV.

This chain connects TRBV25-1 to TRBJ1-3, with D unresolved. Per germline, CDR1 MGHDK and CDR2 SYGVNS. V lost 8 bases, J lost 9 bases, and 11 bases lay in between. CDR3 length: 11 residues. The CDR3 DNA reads TGTGCCAGCGTCTTTGGTGGCACCATATATTTT. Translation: CASVFGGTIYF.

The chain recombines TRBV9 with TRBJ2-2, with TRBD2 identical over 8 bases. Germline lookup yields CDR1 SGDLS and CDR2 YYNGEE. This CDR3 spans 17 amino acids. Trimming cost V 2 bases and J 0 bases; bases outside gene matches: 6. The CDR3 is CASSVTSGLANTGELFF. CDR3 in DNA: TGTGCCAGCAGCGTCACCTCGGGACTAGCGAACACCGGGGAGCTGTTTTTT.

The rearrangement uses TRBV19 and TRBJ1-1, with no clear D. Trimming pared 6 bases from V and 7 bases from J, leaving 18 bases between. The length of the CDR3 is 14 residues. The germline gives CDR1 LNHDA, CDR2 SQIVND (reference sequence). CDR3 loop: CASRSLPKGLEAFF. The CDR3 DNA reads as TGTGCCAGTAGGAGCCTACCCAAGGGCCTTGAAGCTTTCTTT.

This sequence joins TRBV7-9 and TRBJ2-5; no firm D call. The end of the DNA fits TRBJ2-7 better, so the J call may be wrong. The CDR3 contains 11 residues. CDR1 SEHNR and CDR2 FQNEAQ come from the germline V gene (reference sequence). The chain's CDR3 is CASSFLSEQYF. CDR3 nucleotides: TGTGCCAGCAGCTTTTTAAGCGAGCAGTACTTC.

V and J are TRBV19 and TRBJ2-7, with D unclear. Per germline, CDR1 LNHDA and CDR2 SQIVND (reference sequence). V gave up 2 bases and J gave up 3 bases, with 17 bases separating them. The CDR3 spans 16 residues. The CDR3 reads CASSIPGPISGYEQYF. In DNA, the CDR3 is TGTGCCAGTAGTATACCCGGACCAATCTCAGGCTACGAGCAGTACTTC.

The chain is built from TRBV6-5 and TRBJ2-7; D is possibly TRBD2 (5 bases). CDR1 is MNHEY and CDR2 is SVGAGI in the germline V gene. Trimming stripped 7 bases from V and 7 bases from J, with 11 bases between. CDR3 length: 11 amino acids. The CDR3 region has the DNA TGTGCCAGCACCGAGGGTGGGGAGCAGTACTTC. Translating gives CASTEGGEQYF.

CDR3 residues: CASSPSTWDNYGYTF. The CDR3 coding sequence is TGTGCCAGCTCACCCTCTACTTGGGACAACTATGGCTACACCTTC. The chain couples TRBV18 to TRBJ1-2; D might be TRBD1 (5 bases). The CDR3 is 15 amino acids. V was cut by 3 bases and J by 2 bases, with 13 bases left in between. CDR1 is KGHSH and CDR2 is LQKENI in the germline V gene.

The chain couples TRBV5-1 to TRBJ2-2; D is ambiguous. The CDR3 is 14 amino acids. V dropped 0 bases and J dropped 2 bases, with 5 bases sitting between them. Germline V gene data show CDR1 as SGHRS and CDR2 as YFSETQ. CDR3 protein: CASSLAINTGELFF. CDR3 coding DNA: TGCGCCAGCAGCTTGGCGATAAACACCGGGGAGCTGTTTTTT.

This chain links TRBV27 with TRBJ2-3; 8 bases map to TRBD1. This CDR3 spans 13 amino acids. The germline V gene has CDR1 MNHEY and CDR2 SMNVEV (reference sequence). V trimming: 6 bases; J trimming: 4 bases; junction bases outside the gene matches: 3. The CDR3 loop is CASSPGGPDTQYF. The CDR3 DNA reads TGTGCCAGCAGCCCAGGGGGCCCAGATACGCAGTATTTT.

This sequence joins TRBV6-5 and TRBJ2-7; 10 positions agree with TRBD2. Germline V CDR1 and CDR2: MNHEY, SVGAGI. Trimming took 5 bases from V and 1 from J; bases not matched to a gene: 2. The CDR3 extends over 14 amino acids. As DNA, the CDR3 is TGTGCCAGCAGTCCTAGCGGGGGATCCTACGAGCAGTACTTC. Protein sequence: CASSPSGGSYEQYF.

The CDR3 coding sequence is TGTGCCACCAGCAGAGATCACGGGGACAGAACCTACGAGCAGTACTTC. This codes for CATSRDHGDRTYEQYF. V and J are TRBV15 and TRBJ2-7; 7 nucleotides agree with TRBD1. V gave up 0 bases and J gave up 2 bases; unmatched junction bases: 7. This CDR3 has 16 amino acids. Germline CDR1 is LNHNV and CDR2 is YYDKDF (reference sequence).

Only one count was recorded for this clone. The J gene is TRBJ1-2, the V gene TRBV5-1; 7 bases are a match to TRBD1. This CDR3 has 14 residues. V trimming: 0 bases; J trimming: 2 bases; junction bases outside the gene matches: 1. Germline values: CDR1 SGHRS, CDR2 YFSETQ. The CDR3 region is CASSLEGQNYGYTF. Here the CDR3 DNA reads TGCGCCAGCAGCTTGGAGGGACAGAACTATGGCTACACCTTC. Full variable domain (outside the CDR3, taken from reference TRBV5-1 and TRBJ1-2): KAGVTQTPRYLIKTRGQQVTLSCSPISGHRSVSWYQQTPGQGLQFLFEYFSETQRNKGNFPGRFSGRQFSNSRSEMNVSTLELGDSALYLCASSLEGQNYGYTFGSGTRLTVV.

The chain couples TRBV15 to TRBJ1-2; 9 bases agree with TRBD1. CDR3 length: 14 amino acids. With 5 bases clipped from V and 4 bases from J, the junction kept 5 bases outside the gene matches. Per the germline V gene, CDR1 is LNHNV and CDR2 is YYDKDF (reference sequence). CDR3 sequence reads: CATSYGQGIYGYTF. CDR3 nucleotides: TGTGCCACCAGCTATGGACAGGGGATCTATGGCTACACCTTC.

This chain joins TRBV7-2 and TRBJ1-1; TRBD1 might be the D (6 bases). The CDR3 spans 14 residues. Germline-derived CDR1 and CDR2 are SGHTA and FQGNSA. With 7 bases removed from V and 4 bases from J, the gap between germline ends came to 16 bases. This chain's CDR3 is CASTPDYRVTEAFF. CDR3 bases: TGTGCCAGCACCCCCGATTACAGGGTCACTGAAGCTTTCTTT.

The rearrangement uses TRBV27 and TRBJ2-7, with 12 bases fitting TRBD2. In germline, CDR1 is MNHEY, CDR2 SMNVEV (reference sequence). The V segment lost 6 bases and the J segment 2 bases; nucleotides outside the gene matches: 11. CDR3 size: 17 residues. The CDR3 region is CASSLTSGGRSTYEQYF. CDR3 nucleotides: TGTGCCAGCAGCCTGACTAGCGGGGGCCGTTCGACCTACGAGCAGTACTTC.

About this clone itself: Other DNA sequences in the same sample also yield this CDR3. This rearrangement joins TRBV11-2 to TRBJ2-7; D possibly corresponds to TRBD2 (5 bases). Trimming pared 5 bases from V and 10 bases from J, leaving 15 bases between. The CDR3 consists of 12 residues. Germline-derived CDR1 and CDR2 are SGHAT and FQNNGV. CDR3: CASSEGAPGQYF. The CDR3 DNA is TGTGCCAGCAGCGAGGGAGCGCCTGGACAGTACTTC. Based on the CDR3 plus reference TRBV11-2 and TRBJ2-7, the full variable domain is EAGVAQSPRYKIIEKRQSVAFWCNPISGHATLYWYQQILGQGPKLLIQFQNNGVVDDSQLPKDRFSAERLKGVDSTLKIQPAKLEDSAVYLCASSEGAPGQYFGPGTRLTVT.

CDR3 sequence reads: CASSQDGGTSGSSWDTQYF. CDR3 DNA sequence: TGCGCCAGCAGCCAAGATGGGGGGACTAGCGGGTCCTCTTGGGATACGCAGTATTTT. The rearrangement links TRBV4-3 to TRBJ2-3; 12 bases map to TRBD2. The germline CDR1 and CDR2 sequences are LGHNA and YSLEER. The CDR3 sequence is 19 residues long. V was clipped by 0 bases and J by 6 bases; unmatched bases: 13.

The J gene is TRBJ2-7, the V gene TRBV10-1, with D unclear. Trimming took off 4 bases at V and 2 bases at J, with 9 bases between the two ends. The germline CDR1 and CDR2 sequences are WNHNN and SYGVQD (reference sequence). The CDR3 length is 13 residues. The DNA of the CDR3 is TGCGCCAGCAGTGTGAGCGAGGCCTACGAGCAGTACTTC. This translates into CASSVSEAYEQYF.

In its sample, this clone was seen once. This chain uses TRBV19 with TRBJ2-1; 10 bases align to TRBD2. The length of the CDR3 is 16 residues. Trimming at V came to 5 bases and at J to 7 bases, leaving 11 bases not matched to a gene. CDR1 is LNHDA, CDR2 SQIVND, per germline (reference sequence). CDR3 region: CASSGLAGGFRNEQFF. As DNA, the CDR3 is TGTGCCAGTAGTGGATTAGCGGGGGGTTTCAGGAATGAGCAGTTCTTC. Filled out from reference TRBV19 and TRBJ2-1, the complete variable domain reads DGGITQSPKYLFRKEGQNVTLSCEQNLNHDAMYWYRQDPGQGLRLIYYSQIVNDFQKGDIAEGYSVSREKKESFPLTVTSAQKNPTAFYLCASSGLAGGFRNEQFFGPGTRLTVL.

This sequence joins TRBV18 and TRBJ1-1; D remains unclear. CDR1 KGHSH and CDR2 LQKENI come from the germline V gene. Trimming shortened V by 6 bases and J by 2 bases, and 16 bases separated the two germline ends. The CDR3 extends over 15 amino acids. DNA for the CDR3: TGTGCCAGCTCCCGCAAGGCTCAGGTCAACACTGAAGCTTTCTTT. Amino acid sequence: CASSRKAQVNTEAFF. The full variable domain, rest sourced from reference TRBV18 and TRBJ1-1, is NAGVMQNPRHLVRRRGQEARLRCSPMKGHSHVYWYRQLPEEGLKFMVYLQKENIIDESGMPKERFSAEFPKEGPSILRIQQVVRGDSAAYFCASSRKAQVNTEAFFGQGTRLTVV.